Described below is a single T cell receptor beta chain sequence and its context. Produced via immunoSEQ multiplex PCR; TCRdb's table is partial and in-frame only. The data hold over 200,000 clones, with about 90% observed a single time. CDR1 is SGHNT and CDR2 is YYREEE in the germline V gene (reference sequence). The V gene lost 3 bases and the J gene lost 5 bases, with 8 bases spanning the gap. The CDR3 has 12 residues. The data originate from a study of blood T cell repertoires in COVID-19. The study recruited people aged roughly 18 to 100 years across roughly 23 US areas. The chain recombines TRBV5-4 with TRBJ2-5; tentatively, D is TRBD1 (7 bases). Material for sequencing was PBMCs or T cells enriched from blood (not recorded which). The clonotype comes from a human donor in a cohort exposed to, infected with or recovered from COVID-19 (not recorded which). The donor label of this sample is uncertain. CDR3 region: CASSSGGETQYF. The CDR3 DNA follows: TGTGCCAGCAGCTCAGGGGGGGAGACCCAGTACTTC. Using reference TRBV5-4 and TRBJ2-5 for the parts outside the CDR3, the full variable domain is ETGVTQSPTHLIKTRGQQVTLRCSSQSGHNTVSWYQQALGQGPQFIFQYYREEENGRGNFPPRFSGLQFPNYSSELNVNALELDDSALYLCASSSGGETQYFGPGTRLLVL.